This T cell receptor (beta chain) was recorded in a study of blood T cell repertoires in COVID-19. Study information: PBMCs, B-cell-depleted T cells, or T cells provided the cDNA or gDNA that made up the material.

Sequencing was performed with immunoSEQ multiplex PCR; in TCRdb, only in-frame clones are kept and a portion is missing. Found here are a few hundred thousand clones, about 80% of them singletons; the top ten hold approximately 4.3%. The CDR3 spans 18 residues. Germline V gene data show CDR1 as SGDLS and CDR2 as YYNGEE. J was trimmed by 1 base and V by 4 bases; bases with no gene match: 12. Living in 24 US areas, the participants were between roughly 18 and 89 years of age. This clonotype was obtained from a man aged 25-45 years with acute COVID-19. The sequencing input was PBMCs or T cells enriched from blood (not recorded which). The J gene is TRBJ2-3, the V gene TRBV9; 10 nucleotides line up with TRBD2. CDR3 sequence reads: CASSIRRALAGGTDTQYF. For the CDR3, the DNA is TGTGCCAGCAGCATCCGAAGGGCGCTAGCGGGGGGCACAGATACGCAGTATTTT.